The 5 T cell receptor beta chains listed next were all sequenced from one sample in a study of blood T cell repertoires in COVID-19. Assay: immunoSEQ multiplex PCR; the TCRdb copy retains only in-frame clones and omits some. Found here are roughly 410,000 clones, approximately 89% of them singletons; the top ten hold about 1.6%. Sequencing was carried out using peripheral blood. These TCRs come from a woman between 40 and 50 years old with COVID-19, enrolled during active disease.

The genes are TRBV11-2 and TRBJ2-1; no definite D call. CDR3 length: 14 amino acids. CDR1 and CDR2 from the germline V gene are SGHAT and FQNNGV. Trimming removed 1 base from V and 6 bases from J, with 10 bases in between. CDR3 coding DNA: TGTGCCAGCAGCTTAGGACCTAGAGGCAATGAGCAGTTCTTC. Amino acids: CASSLGPRGNEQFF.

This clone was recorded only once. The gene calls are TRBV24-1 and TRBJ2-3; 9 bases fit TRBD2. Germline V CDR1 and CDR2: KGHDR, SFDVKD. The J segment lost 0 bases and the V segment lost 4 bases, leaving 10 bases of the junction unmatched. This CDR3 comprises 18 residues. CDR3 sequence reads: CATSDPNPTSGSTDTQYF. The CDR3 coding sequence is TGTGCCACCAGTGACCCCAATCCAACTAGCGGGAGCACAGATACGCAGTATTTT.

The CDR3 here is CASSQEKGRLAGEGDYNEQFF. The CDR3 DNA is TGTGCCAGCAGCCAAGAAAAGGGGAGACTAGCGGGAGAAGGGGACTACAATGAGCAGTTCTTC. The chain employs TRBV14 and TRBJ2-1; 12 nucleotides align to TRBD2. Trimming cost V 0 bases and J 3 bases; bases outside gene matches: 15. This CDR3 has 21 residues. CDR1 is SGHDN and CDR2 is FVKESK in the germline V gene.

The chain links TRBV27 to TRBJ2-1, with 7 bases aligning to TRBD2. J was trimmed by 5 bases and V by 3 bases; bases with no gene match: 4. Germline V gives CDR1 MNHEY, CDR2 SMNVEV (reference sequence). This CDR3 is 14 amino acids long. CDR3 DNA: TGTGCCAGCAGTTTGCGGCTAGCGGACAATGAGCAGTTCTTC. Translated: CASSLRLADNEQFF.

V usage is TRBV18 and J usage is TRBJ1-6; no reliable D call. Germline assignment: CDR1 KGHSH and CDR2 LQKENI. With 3 bases removed from V and 9 bases from J, the gap between germline ends came to 6 bases. The CDR3 loop spans 12 amino acids. In nucleotides, the CDR3 is TGTGCCAGCTCACCGCCGAGTTCACCCCTCCACTTT. Translation gives CASSPPSSPLHF.